This T cell receptor beta chain appears in the sequencing data of a study of CD8+CD57+ T cells in acquired aplastic anemia. At the level of the study: Sorted CD4+ and CD8+ cells yielded DNA averaging about 2.9 ug.

Researchers used genomic DNA as the template to profile TCR beta VDJ and CDR3. TCRdb recomputed calls from the reads with MiXCR, one row per CDR3 protein. The table includes about 180,000 distinct CDR3 sequences, roughly 48% detected once. Patients chosen for sequencing had shown CD8+CD57+ cell expansion by flow cytometry. This clonotype was seen ten or more times. The CDR3 is made up of 15 amino acids. Germline V lookup: CDR1 MNHEY, CDR2 SVGAGI. Trimming left V 0 bases short and J 7 bases short, with 16 bases between. The sequence was obtained from a human donor with aplastic anemia. What was sequenced was sorted CD4+, CD8+, or CD8+CD57+ T cells (not recorded which) from PBMCs. The chain links TRBV6-5 to TRBJ2-7, with a tentative D call TRBD1 (7 bases). The CDR3 DNA follows: TGTGCCAGCAGTTACTCGCGGAGGGGGCTTTGGGAGCAGTACTTC. Encoded protein: CASSYSRRGLWEQYF.